The 4 T cell receptor beta chains below come from one sample, sequenced in a study of T cells in Graves' hyperthyroidism and ophthalmopathy. TCR beta CDR3 sequences were amplified from RNA transcripts. HTBI primers were employed in a first-round RT-PCR of the TCR CDR3. Using its own MiXCR run on the multiplex PCR reads, TCRdb lists one record per CDR3 protein. The table has some 320,000 distinct CDR3 sequences, about an eighth seen once; the top ten hold around 32%. Specimen: blood. These receptors were collected from a woman aged 35 to 49 with Graves' ophthalmopathy.

Details on this clonotype: An end of the junction does not agree with germline; a read error may underlie this. V usage is TRBV11-2 and J usage is TRBJ2-1, with D maybe TRBD2 (6 bases). Germline V gene sequence: CDR1 SGHAT, CDR2 FQNNGV. This CDR3 has 15 amino acids. CDR3 DNA: TGCGCCAGCAGCCAAGTACGGGGGATCGACTACGAGCAGTTCTTC. Its translation: CASSQVRGIDYEQFF. The whole variable domain, filled in from reference TRBV11-2 and TRBJ2-1, reads EAGVAQSPRYKIIEKRQSVAFWCNPISGHATLYWYQQILGQGPKLLIQFQNNGVVDDSQLPKDRFSAERLKGVDSTLKIQPAKLEDSAVYLCASSQVRGIDYEQFFGPGTRLTVL.

This clonotype has ten or more counts. V usage is TRBV20-1 and J usage is TRBJ2-3; D gene uncertain. The CDR3 is 14 amino acids. Germline V lookup: CDR1 DFQATT, CDR2 SNEGSKA (reference sequence). V lost 1 base, J lost 0 bases, and 8 bases lay in between. DNA for the CDR3: TGCAGTGCTAGAGGGTACGAAAGCACAGATACGCAGTATTTT. Translating gives CSARGYESTDTQYF.

The chain carries TRBV27 and TRBJ2-1, with TRBD2 matching over 8 bases. Germline CDR1 is MNHEY and CDR2 is SMNVEV (reference sequence). The length of the CDR3 is 13 residues. With 2 bases clipped from V and 9 bases from J, the junction kept 3 bases outside the gene matches. The CDR3 loop reads CASSLIAGGEQFF. CDR3 DNA sequence: TGTGCCAGCAGTTTAATCGCGGGGGGTGAGCAGTTCTTC.

Turning to this clonotype: An end of the junction differs from the germline gene, which may be a read error. This chain uses TRBV19 with TRBJ2-1; 11 nucleotides match TRBD2. Per the germline V gene, CDR1 is LNHDA and CDR2 is SQIVND (reference sequence). This CDR3 has 19 residues. The CDR3 DNA reads TGTGCCAGTCATTTCGCCGGGACTAGCGGAGATGGGCTCTACAGTGAGCAGTTCTTC. This gives the protein CASHFAGTSGDGLYSEQFF.